This T cell receptor (beta chain) derives from a study of blood T cells in healthy people across ages. Study conclusions and caveats: Unsorted PBMC material precluded a definitive naive versus antigen-experienced comparison.

With 1 base clipped from V and 4 bases from J, the junction kept 4 bases outside the gene matches. This CDR3 spans 14 amino acids. Germline V lookup: CDR1 SGHAT, CDR2 FQNNGV. Next came a second PCR, run for roughly 7 to 12 cycles, which used a sample-barcoded 5' primer along with a J-beta primer mix. TCRdb re-derived calls from the 5' RACE reads in MiXCR, one entry per CDR3 protein. The sample contains approximately 1.5 million distinct CDR3 sequences, approximately 32% of which appear only once. Notes on this clonotype: Its antigen is not identified. This clone may be a read error of a much larger clone one base away.

The study drew donors from healthy Caucasian individuals in Russia aged about 6 to 95. Every donor contributed about 10 milliliters of peripheral blood by blood draw. The chain combines TRBV11-2 with TRBJ2-7; 7 positions agree with TRBD1. The receptor comes from a woman in her 30s in good health. The sample taken for sequencing was blood. CDR3 DNA: TGTGCCAGCAGCTTAGCCCCGACAGGGTACGAGCAGTACTTC. Translation gives CASSLAPTGYEQYF.